This passage covers 27 T cell receptor beta chains from one sample sequenced in a study of CD8+CD57+ T cells in acquired aplastic anemia. The study profiled TCR beta VDJ and CDR3 using genomic DNA as template. Each CDR3 protein is one row after TCRdb ran MiXCR on the reads. Of 300,000 or so distinct CDR3 sequences listed, 56% are singletons. Patients who underwent sequencing had shown CD8+CD57+ cell expansion by flow cytometry. Sequences were obtained from sorted CD4+, CD8+, or CD8+CD57+ T cells (not recorded which) from PBMCs. The receptors stem from a human donor with aplastic anemia.

The table lists this clonotype with a count of one. The CDR3 loop is CASSARTGDYEQYF. As DNA, the CDR3 is TGTGCCAGCAGTGCCCGGACAGGGGACTACGAGCAGTACTTC. The chain links TRBV25-1 to TRBJ2-7; 9 bases match TRBD1. The CDR3 is 14 amino acids. Unmatched junction bases numbered 4, after V lost 4 bases and J lost 3 bases. Looked up from germline, CDR1 is MGHDK and CDR2 is SYGVNS.

The chain carries TRBV24-1 and TRBJ1-6; D is uncertain. The CDR3 runs 14 residues. Germline V gives CDR1 KGHDR, CDR2 SFDVKD. V lost 4 bases, J lost 8 bases, and 11 bases lay in between. CDR3 in amino acids: CATSDPGSDSPLHF. CDR3 in DNA: TGTGCCACCAGTGACCCAGGATCTGATTCACCCCTCCACTTT.

This clonotype was picked up a small number of times. The chain recombines TRBV18 with TRBJ1-5; TRBD1 matches 8 bases. J lost 0 bases, V lost 5 bases, and 9 bases had no gene match. CDR3 size: 17 residues. Germline values: CDR1 KGHSH, CDR2 LQKENI. CDR3 sequence reads: CASSSDRDFLSNQPQHF. CDR3 DNA: TGTGCCAGCTCATCGGACAGGGATTTCCTTAGCAATCAGCCCCAGCATTTT.

V and J are TRBV24-1 and TRBJ1-1; D unclear. Germline loops: CDR1 KGHDR, CDR2 SFDVKD. Trimming took 5 bases from V and 7 from J, leaving 19 bases between them. The CDR3 runs to 15 residues. The CDR3 protein is CATSASGTVRVEAFF. The DNA for the CDR3 is TGTGCCACCAGTGCTTCTGGTACGGTACGGGTTGAAGCTTTCTTT.

V and J are TRBV24-1 and TRBJ2-1; 9 bases fit TRBD1. CDR1 KGHDR and CDR2 SFDVKD come from the germline V gene. The CDR3 totals 16 residues. V trimming: 6 bases; J trimming: 3 bases; junction bases outside the gene matches: 8. Here the CDR3 DNA reads TGTGCCACCAGTAAGGTGGGGACAGGGAGCTACAATGAGCAGTTCTTC. Protein: CATSKVGTGSYNEQFF.

The V and J genes are TRBV7-9 and TRBJ1-2; TRBD1 aligns across 9 bases. CDR3 length: 15 residues. Trimming at V came to 4 bases and at J to 4 bases, leaving 7 bases not matched to a gene. The germline V gene encodes CDR1 SEHNR and CDR2 FQNEAQ (reference sequence). The CDR3: CASSSTDRGFYGYTF. The CDR3 DNA is TGTGCCAGCAGCTCCACGGACAGGGGATTCTATGGCTACACCTTC. The variable domain in full, completed from reference TRBV7-9 and TRBJ1-2, reads DTGVSQNPRHKITKRGQNVTFRCDPISEHNRLYWYRQTLGQGPEFLTYFQNEAQLEKSRLLSDRFSAERPKGSFSTLEIQRTEQGDSAMYLCASSSTDRGFYGYTFGSGTRLTVV.

The chain has TRBV7-2 and TRBJ1-6; D gene uncertain. The CDR3 loop spans 13 amino acids. Trimming took 1 base from V and 8 from J, leaving 6 bases between them. CDR1 and CDR2 (germline): SGHTA, FQGNSA. In DNA, the CDR3 is TGTGCCAGCAGCTTAGAGCGCGATTCACCCCTCCACTTT. Translating it yields CASSLERDSPLHF.

A word on this clonotype: A read error may account for a junction end that differs from germline. V gene TRBV5-1 combines with J gene TRBJ2-7, with TRBD1 identical over 7 bases. The V gene's germline CDR1 is SGHRS and CDR2 YFSETQ. The CDR3 extends over 13 amino acids. This CDR3 is CASSPGTASGQYF. Written as DNA, the CDR3 is TGTGCCAGCAGCCCCGGGACAGCCTCCGGGCAGTACTTC.

The chain couples TRBV5-1 to TRBJ1-6; TRBD1 matches at 7 bases. The CDR3 has 17 amino acids. Looked up from germline, CDR1 is SGHRS and CDR2 is YFSETQ. The trim removed 3 bases at V and 0 bases at J, leaving 6 bases unmatched. Here the CDR3 DNA reads TGCGCCAGCAGCTCGAACAGGGGAAGCTCCTATAATTCACCCCTCCACTTT. This codes for CASSSNRGSSYNSPLHF.

This rearrangement joins TRBV7-6 to TRBJ2-7; D unclear. V was trimmed by 2 bases and J by 2 bases, leaving 10 bases between them. Germline loops: CDR1 SGHVS, CDR2 FNYEAQ. CDR3 size: 14 residues. The CDR3 loop is CASSLLPDAYEQYF. In DNA, the CDR3 is TGTGCCAGCAGCTTACTACCCGATGCCTACGAGCAGTACTTC.

The chain is built from TRBV25-1 and TRBJ2-7; the match to TRBD1 covers 8 bases. This CDR3 contains 15 residues. With V trimmed by 5 bases and J by 7 bases, 13 bases remained unmatched. Germline CDR1 MGHDK, CDR2 SYGVNS. The CDR3 DNA reads TGTGCCAGCAGTCACGAACGGACAGGGTTGGATGAGCAGTACTTC. This translates into CASSHERTGLDEQYF.

The chain's CDR3 is CASSDRLAGLNNEQFF. The CDR3, as DNA: TGTGCCAGCAGTGATAGGCTAGCGGGGCTTAACAATGAGCAGTTCTTC. V and J are TRBV2 and TRBJ2-1; 9 bases align to TRBD2. V lost 3 bases, J lost 5 bases, and 8 bases stayed unmatched. This CDR3 is built from 16 residues. CDR1 SNHLY and CDR2 FYNNEI come from the germline V gene.

The chain carries TRBV7-9 and TRBJ2-3; 12 bases line up with TRBD2. CDR3 size: 19 residues. The ends lost 5 bases at V and 2 bases at J; junction bases unmatched: 14. CDR1 is SEHNR, CDR2 FQNEAQ, per germline (reference sequence). CDR3 nucleotides: TGTGCCAGCAGCCAAACTAGCGGGGGGACTATCCGATCCACAGATACGCAGTATTTT. It encodes CASSQTSGGTIRSTDTQYF.

The rearrangement joins TRBV2 to TRBJ2-7; 8 bases map to TRBD2. The CDR3 totals 15 residues. The V gene end was trimmed by 2 bases and the J gene end by 0 bases; junction bases not matched to a gene: 3. Looked up from germline, CDR1 is SNHLY and CDR2 is FYNNEI. CDR3 bases: TGTGCCAGCAGTGAAATCGGGGGGGCCTCCTACGAGCAGTACTTC. The encoded protein is CASSEIGGASYEQYF.

The chain combines TRBV7-3 with TRBJ2-1; 15 nucleotides align to TRBD2. Germline V CDR1 and CDR2: SGHTA, FQGTGA. V lost 1 base and J lost 0; bases outside the gene matches: 4. The CDR3 sequence is 19 residues long. CDR3 protein: CASSLKGLAGGFSYNEQFF. In DNA, the CDR3 is TGTGCCAGCAGCTTAAAAGGACTAGCGGGGGGGTTCTCCTACAATGAGCAGTTCTTC.

This clonotype showed up just a few times. V usage is TRBV20-1 and J usage is TRBJ2-5, with D possibly being TRBD2 (6 bases). The CDR3 has 15 amino acids. CDR1 DFQATT and CDR2 SNEGSKA come from the germline V gene (reference sequence). V lost 3 bases and J lost 5, with 19 bases in between. DNA for the CDR3: TGCAGTGCTAGTGAGGCGGCTAGCGTTAGGGAGACCCAGTACTTC. This translates into CSASEAASVRETQYF.

This chain uses TRBV20-1 with TRBJ2-3; a weak D match, TRBD2 (5 bases). The germline gives CDR1 DFQATT, CDR2 SNEGSKA (reference sequence). V dropped 4 bases and J dropped 8 bases, with 22 bases sitting between them. This CDR3 is 15 amino acids long. In nucleotides, the CDR3 is TGCAGTGCTATCCCCGGGTCCTCCCGAGGGAGTACGCAGTATTTT. It codes for CSAIPGSSRGSTQYF.

The sample holds many counts of this clonotype. The chain couples TRBV6-1 to TRBJ1-1, with D perhaps TRBD1 (5 bases). The CDR3 loop spans 14 amino acids. CDR1 MNHNS and CDR2 SASEGT come from the germline V gene. Trimming removed 7 bases from V and 5 bases from J, with 17 bases in between. CDR3 coding DNA: TGTGCCAGCATTTCCGGAGGGGTTAGGACTGAAGCTTTCTTT. Amino acids: CASISGGVRTEAFF.

This clonotype was detected many times. The V and J genes are TRBV10-1 and TRBJ2-7, with 7 positions matching TRBD1. CDR3 length: 14 residues. Germline V lookup: CDR1 WNHNN, CDR2 SYGVQD (reference sequence). The J segment lost 4 bases and the V segment lost 3 bases, leaving 6 bases of the junction unmatched. This CDR3 reads CASSERGPPYEQYF. CDR3 coding DNA: TGCGCCAGCAGTGAAAGGGGGCCGCCTTACGAGCAGTACTTC.

The rearrangement uses TRBV9 and TRBJ2-1, with D possibly being TRBD2 (7 bases). Germline loops: CDR1 SGDLS, CDR2 YYNGEE. The CDR3 spans 16 residues. The V end was cut by 4 bases, the J end by 9 bases, with 23 bases between. CDR3 loop: CASSHQRRGRLFEQFF. The CDR3 bases are TGTGCCAGCAGCCACCAGCGGCGGGGGCGCCTGTTTGAGCAGTTCTTC.

This clonotype was seen many times. Its ends do not fully match the called genes, so a read error is possible. The gene calls are TRBV10-2 and TRBJ1-6; TRBD1 agrees at 10 bases. The CDR3 runs 16 residues. Germline lookup yields CDR1 WSHSY and CDR2 SAAADI. The CDR3 DNA is TGCGCCAGCAGTGCCCAGGACAGGGGGTGGGGTTCACCCTTCCACTTT. Residues: CASSAQDRGWGSPFHF.

The rearrangement joins TRBV12-5 to TRBJ1-5; 10 bases are a match to TRBD1. The trim removed 5 bases at V and 5 bases at J, leaving 6 bases unmatched. The V gene's germline CDR1 is LGHNT and CDR2 FRNRAP. This CDR3 is built from 15 residues. CDR3 sequence reads: CASGVAGTGDQPQHF. CDR3 bases: TGTGCTAGTGGTGTTGCCGGGACAGGGGATCAGCCCCAGCATTTT.

The chain has TRBV2 and TRBJ2-3; 7 nucleotides align to TRBD1. Trimming at V came to 5 bases and at J to 5 bases, leaving 7 bases not matched to a gene. Germline-derived CDR1 and CDR2 are SNHLY and FYNNEI. The CDR3 loop spans 14 amino acids. This CDR3 reads CASSTTGDGDTQYF. As DNA, the CDR3 is TGTGCCAGCAGTACAACAGGGGACGGAGATACGCAGTATTTT.

Only a few counts were recorded for this clonotype. This chain connects TRBV19 to TRBJ2-3; D is undetermined. The V and J ends lost 5 bases and 6 bases respectively, with 9 bases between them. CDR3 length equals 12 residues. Germline V gene lookup returns CDR1 LNHDA and CDR2 SQIVND (reference sequence). The CDR3 sequence is CASSLIGDTQYF. CDR3 bases: TGTGCCAGTAGTCTAATCGGCGATACGCAGTATTTT.

At least ten counts were recorded for this clonotype. The rearrangement joins TRBV7-8 to TRBJ2-5, with D uncertain. CDR1 and CDR2 from the germline V gene are SGHVS and FQNEAQ. Trimming shortened V by 1 base and J by 5 bases, and 8 bases separated the two germline ends. The CDR3 consists of 13 residues. CDR3 in DNA: TGTGCCAGCAGCTTAGTTTTCGTGGAGACCCAGTACTTC. As protein: CASSLVFVETQYF.

V gene TRBV11-2 combines with J gene TRBJ2-2, with D perhaps matching TRBD2 (5 bases). Trimming took off 5 bases at V and 1 base at J, with 17 bases between the two ends. The CDR3 has 17 amino acids. Germline V gives CDR1 SGHAT, CDR2 FQNNGV. The CDR3 DNA sequence: TGTGCCAGCAGCCCCTCCGGGGTAAGGGTGAACACCGGGGAGCTGTTTTTT. It yields the protein CASSPSGVRVNTGELFF. Complete variable domain (other parts from reference TRBV11-2 and TRBJ2-2): EAGVAQSPRYKIIEKRQSVAFWCNPISGHATLYWYQQILGQGPKLLIQFQNNGVVDDSQLPKDRFSAERLKGVDSTLKIQPAKLEDSAVYLCASSPSGVRVNTGELFFGEGSRLTVL.

The chain is built from TRBV5-1 and TRBJ2-5; 11 bases align to TRBD2. Germline V gene lookup returns CDR1 SGHRS and CDR2 YFSETQ. The ends lost 4 bases at V and 1 base at J; junction bases unmatched: 6. The CDR3 runs to 16 residues. DNA of the CDR3: TGCGCCAGCAGCAGGATAGCGGGGGGGATCCAAGAGACCCAGTACTTC. Amino acids: CASSRIAGGIQETQYF.